These 2 T cell receptor beta chains originate from one sample sequenced in a study of T cells in tuberculosis (dated by TCRdb to about 2018). Libraries were prepared through the immunoSEQ multiplex PCR assay. TCRdb carries this immuneACCESS record with in-frame sequences only. Its versions omit some clonotypes, under half of them owing to an unresolved V gene in the studies checked, with the rest unexplained. The sample yields about 44,000 clones; about 95% were counted once. Together, the top ten hold roughly 7% of the sample. The specimen was PBMCs. The receptors come from a donor under 30 with latent tuberculosis or without tuberculosis infection.

V gene TRBV5-1 combines with J gene TRBJ2-1, with D possibly TRBD2 on 6 matching bases. This CDR3 region has 15 residues. V lost 4 bases, J lost 7 bases, and 18 bases lay in between. Looked up from germline, CDR1 is SGHRS and CDR2 is YFSETQ. In nucleotides, the CDR3 is TGCGCCAGCAGCGATCAACCGACTAGGGTGAATGAGCAGTTCTTC. The encoded protein is CASSDQPTRVNEQFF.

For this clone: At one boundary the junction diverges from the germline segment, which might be a read error. The rearrangement links TRBV6-5 to TRBJ2-7, with TRBD2 matching over 7 bases. The germline gives CDR1 MNHEY, CDR2 SVGAGI. CDR3 length: 16 amino acids. CDR3 loop: CASSHSGLPSSYEQYF. The CDR3 DNA is TGTGCCAGCAGTCACTCGGGACTACCGAGCTCCTACGAGCAGTACTTC.